Sequencing of this T cell receptor beta chain was carried out in a study of T cells after yellow fever vaccination. TCRdb redid the calling of the 5' RACE reads with MiXCR, one entry per CDR3 protein. Of 95,000 to 150,000 distinct CDR3 sequences listed, approximately 16% are singletons. The CDR3 covers 13 residues. CDR1 and CDR2 (germline): SGHRS, YFSETQ. Between the trimmed V and J ends, which lost 0 bases and 6 bases, there was a span of 7 bases. Here the sequenced sample was CD8+ T cells sorted from PBMCs, taken 5 days after the yellow fever booster vaccination. The sequence was collected from a young man who received the YFV17D yellow fever vaccine. V usage is TRBV5-1 and J usage is TRBJ2-1; unclear D gene. The CDR3 loop reads CASSLVLSNEQFF. CDR3 nucleotide sequence: TGCGCCAGCAGCTTGGTACTTAGCAATGAGCAGTTCTTC.